Below are 8 T cell receptor beta chains sequenced from a single sample in a study of cytomegalovirus exposure and HLA in healthy donors. PCR was performed using 60 Vbeta and 13 Jbeta primers. Sequencing was performed with immunoSEQ multiplex PCR; in TCRdb, only in-frame clones are kept and a portion is missing. In the table there are 130,000 or so clones, 70% to 90% of which are singletons. The sequenced sample was PBMCs. All receptors come from a man aged 40-49 years in good health and CMV-seronegative.

V usage is TRBV7-2 and J usage is TRBJ1-2; weak D call: TRBD1 (5 bases). This CDR3 region has 15 residues. V gave up 1 base and J gave up 8 bases, with 17 bases separating them. The V gene's germline CDR1 is SGHTA and CDR2 FQGNSA. This CDR3 is CASSLGIPGVGGYTF. CDR3 sequence (DNA): TGTGCCAGCAGCTTAGGGATCCCGGGGGTTGGCGGCTACACCTTC.

This clone has just a few counts. The rearrangement links TRBV7-6 to TRBJ2-7; D unclear. The CDR3 consists of 14 residues. V lost 0 bases, J lost 0 bases, and 6 bases lay in between. CDR1 and CDR2 (germline): SGHVS, FNYEAQ. In DNA form, the CDR3 reads TGTGCCAGCAGCTTAGCAGTACTCTCCTACGAGCAGTACTTC. Amino acid sequence: CASSLAVLSYEQYF.

The chain's CDR3 is CASSTTSSYNEQFF. The CDR3 region has the DNA TGTGCCAGCAGCACTACCAGCTCCTACAATGAGCAGTTCTTC. The genes are TRBV11-3 and TRBJ2-1; D gene uncertain. V was clipped by 5 bases and J by 0 bases, with 8 bases between them. The CDR3 contains 14 residues. In germline, CDR1 is SGHNT, CDR2 YENEEA.

The rearrangement uses TRBV27 and TRBJ2-7; 8 nucleotides line up with TRBD1. CDR1 MNHEY and CDR2 SMNVEV come from the germline V gene (reference sequence). CDR3 size: 15 residues. V gave up 5 bases and J gave up 4 bases; unmatched junction bases: 10. Here the CDR3 reads CASSESRDRGYEQYF. The CDR3 bases are TGTGCCAGCAGTGAAAGTAGAGACAGGGGTTACGAGCAGTACTTC.

The CDR3 is CAIKWGGERTDTQYF. In DNA form, the CDR3 reads TGTGCCATCAAATGGGGAGGGGAGAGAACAGATACGCAGTATTTT. The V and J genes are TRBV10-3 and TRBJ2-3; 7 bases map to TRBD2. With V trimmed by 7 bases and J by 3 bases, 10 bases remained unmatched. Germline assignment: CDR1 ENHRY and CDR2 SYGVKD. The CDR3 totals 15 residues.

The V gene is TRBV7-9, the J gene TRBJ2-7; no reliable D call. From germline, CDR1 is SEHNR and CDR2 FQNEAQ (reference sequence). V was pared by 5 bases and J by 3 bases, with 11 bases between. The CDR3 has 13 amino acids. The CDR3 sequence is CASSSRSNYEQYF. The CDR3 DNA sequence: TGTGCCAGCAGCAGCCGGAGCAACTACGAGCAGTACTTC.

The chain employs TRBV6-5 and TRBJ1-1; D ambiguous. Germline CDR1 and CDR2: MNHEY and SVGAGI. The ends were cut back, 9 bases at V and 4 bases at J, with 15 bases in the middle. CDR3 length equals 13 residues. CDR3 loop: CASISEWSTEAFF. CDR3 in DNA: TGTGCCAGTATATCGGAATGGAGCACTGAAGCTTTCTTT.

The chain carries TRBV7-3 and TRBJ2-3; D perhaps matches TRBD2 (5 bases). This CDR3 spans 14 amino acids. With 2 bases removed from V and 4 bases from J, the gap between germline ends came to 10 bases. Per the germline V gene, CDR1 is SGHTA and CDR2 is FQGTGA. CDR3 loop: CASSLGGPPDTQYF. The CDR3 DNA reads as TGTGCCAGCAGCTTAGGAGGACCTCCAGATACGCAGTATTTT.